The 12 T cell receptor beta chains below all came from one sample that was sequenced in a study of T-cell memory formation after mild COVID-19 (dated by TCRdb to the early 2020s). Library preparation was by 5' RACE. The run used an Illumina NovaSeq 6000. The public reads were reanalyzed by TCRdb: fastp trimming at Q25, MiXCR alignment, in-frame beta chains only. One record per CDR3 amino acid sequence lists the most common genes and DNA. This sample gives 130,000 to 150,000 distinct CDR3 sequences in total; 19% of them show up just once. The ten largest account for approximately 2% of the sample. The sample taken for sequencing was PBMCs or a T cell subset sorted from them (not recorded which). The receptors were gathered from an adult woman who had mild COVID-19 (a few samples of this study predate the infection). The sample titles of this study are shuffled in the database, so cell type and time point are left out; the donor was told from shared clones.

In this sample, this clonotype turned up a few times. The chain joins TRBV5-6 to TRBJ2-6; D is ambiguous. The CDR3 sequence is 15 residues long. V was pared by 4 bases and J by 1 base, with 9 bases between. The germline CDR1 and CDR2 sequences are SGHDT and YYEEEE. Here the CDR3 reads CASSEARSGANVLTF. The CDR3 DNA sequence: TGTGCCAGCAGCGAGGCCCGTTCTGGGGCCAACGTCCTGACTTTC.

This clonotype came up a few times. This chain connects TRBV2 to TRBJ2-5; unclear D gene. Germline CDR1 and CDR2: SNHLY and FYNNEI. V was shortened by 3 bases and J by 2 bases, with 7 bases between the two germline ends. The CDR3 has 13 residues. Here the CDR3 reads CASSEARQETQYF. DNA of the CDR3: TGTGCCAGCAGTGAGGCCAGGCAAGAGACCCAGTACTTC. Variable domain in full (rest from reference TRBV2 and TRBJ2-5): EPEVTQTPSHQVTQMGQEVILRCVPISNHLYFYWYRQILGQKVEFLVSFYNNEISEKSEIFDDQFSVERPDGSNFTLKIRSTKLEDSAMYFCASSEARQETQYFGPGTRLLVL.

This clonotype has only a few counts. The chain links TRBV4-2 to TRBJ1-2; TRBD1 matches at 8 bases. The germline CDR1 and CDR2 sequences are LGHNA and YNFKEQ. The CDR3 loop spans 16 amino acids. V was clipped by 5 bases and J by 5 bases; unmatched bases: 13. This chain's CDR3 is CASSSLRTGRRYGYTF. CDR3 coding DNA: TGTGCCAGCAGCTCACTTCGGACAGGGCGGCGATATGGCTACACCTTC.

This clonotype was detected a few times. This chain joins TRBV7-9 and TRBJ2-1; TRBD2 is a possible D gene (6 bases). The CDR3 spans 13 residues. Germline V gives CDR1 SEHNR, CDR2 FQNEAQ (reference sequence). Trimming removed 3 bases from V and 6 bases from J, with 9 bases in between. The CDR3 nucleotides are TGTGCCAGCAGCTTGCCAGCGGGCAATGAGCAGTTCTTC. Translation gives CASSLPAGNEQFF.

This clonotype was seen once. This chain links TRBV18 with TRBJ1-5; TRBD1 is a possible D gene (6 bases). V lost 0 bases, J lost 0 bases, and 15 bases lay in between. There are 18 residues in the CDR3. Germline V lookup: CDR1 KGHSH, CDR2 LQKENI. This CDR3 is CASSPPPRGLYSNQPQHF. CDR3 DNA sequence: TGTGCCAGCTCACCACCGCCCAGGGGACTATATAGCAATCAGCCCCAGCATTTT.

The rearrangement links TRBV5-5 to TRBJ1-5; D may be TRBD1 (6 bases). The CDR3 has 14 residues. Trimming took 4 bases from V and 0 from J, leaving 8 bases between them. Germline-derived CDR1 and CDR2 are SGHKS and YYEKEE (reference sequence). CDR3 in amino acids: CASSHRDSNQPQHF. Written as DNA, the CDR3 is TGTGCCAGCAGCCACAGGGATAGCAATCAGCCCCAGCATTTT.

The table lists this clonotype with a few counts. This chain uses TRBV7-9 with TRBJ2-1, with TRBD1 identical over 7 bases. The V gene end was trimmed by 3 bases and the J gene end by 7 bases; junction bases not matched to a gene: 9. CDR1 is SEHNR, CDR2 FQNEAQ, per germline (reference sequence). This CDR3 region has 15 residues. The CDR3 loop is CASSFPLTGTNEQFF. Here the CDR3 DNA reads TGTGCCAGCAGCTTTCCCCTGACAGGGACGAATGAGCAGTTCTTC.

The CDR3 region has the DNA TGTGCCAGCAGCCCGGGAGGAAACACCATATATTTT. Its translation: CASSPGGNTIYF. V is TRBV6-5 and J is TRBJ1-3; D gene unclear. The CDR3 runs 12 residues. In germline, CDR1 is MNHEY, CDR2 SVGAGI. The V end lost 6 bases, the J end lost 4 bases, and 7 bases lay between the germline ends.

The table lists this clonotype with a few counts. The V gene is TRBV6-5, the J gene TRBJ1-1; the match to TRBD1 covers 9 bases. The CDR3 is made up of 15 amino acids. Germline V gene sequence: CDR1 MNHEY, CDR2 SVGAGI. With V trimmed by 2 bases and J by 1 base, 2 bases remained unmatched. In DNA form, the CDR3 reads TGTGCCAGCAGTTACGGGGACAGGGCGAACACTGAAGCTTTCTTT. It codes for CASSYGDRANTEAFF.

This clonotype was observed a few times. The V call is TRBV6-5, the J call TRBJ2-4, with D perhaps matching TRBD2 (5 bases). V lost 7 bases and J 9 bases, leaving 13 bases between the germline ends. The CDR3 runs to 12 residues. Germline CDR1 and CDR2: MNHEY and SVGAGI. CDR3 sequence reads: CASTDLGSIQYF. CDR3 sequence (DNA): TGTGCCAGCACCGACCTAGGGAGCATTCAGTACTTC.

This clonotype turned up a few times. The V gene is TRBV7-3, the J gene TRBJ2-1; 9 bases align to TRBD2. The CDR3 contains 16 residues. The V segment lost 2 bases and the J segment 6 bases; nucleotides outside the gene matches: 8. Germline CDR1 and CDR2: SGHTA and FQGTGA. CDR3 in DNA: TGTGCCAGCAGCTTACAGGGGACTAGCCCCCTCAATGAGCAGTTCTTC. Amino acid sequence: CASSLQGTSPLNEQFF.

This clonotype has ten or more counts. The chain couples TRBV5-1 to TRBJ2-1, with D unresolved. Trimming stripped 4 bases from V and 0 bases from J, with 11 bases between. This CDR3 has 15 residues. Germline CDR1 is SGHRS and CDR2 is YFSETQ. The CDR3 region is CASSVADASYNEQFF. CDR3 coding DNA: TGCGCCAGCAGCGTCGCTGATGCCTCCTACAATGAGCAGTTCTTC.